This record looks at one T cell receptor (beta chain) sequence and its context. Its cognate antigen has yet to be identified. No per-base quality is available; no much larger clone lies one base away. The data derive from a study of OX40 agonist ivuxolimab in advanced cancers. At the level of the whole study: Ivuxolimab was a fully human IgG2 agonistic monoclonal antibody targeting the costimulatory receptor OX40 (CD134). Intravenous ivuxolimab was administered to patients every 2 weeks at six dose levels: 0.01, 0.1, 0.3, 1.5, 3 and 10 mg/kg. Partial responses were achieved by three dose-escalation patients, of whom one had hepatocellular carcinoma and two had cutaneous melanoma. Patients were allowed to have had prior anti-PD-1, anti-PD-L1 or anti-CTLA-4 therapy, and approximately 41% of the dose-escalation patients had previously received checkpoint inhibitors. A male proportion of 70% to 90% and a mean age of about 60 years, ranging from roughly 23 to 80, were recorded for the dose-escalation cohort. The purpose of peripheral TCRbeta sequencing was to test whether ivuxolimab changed TCR sequence diversity and led to clonal T-cell expansion. The paper describes the monotherapy dose-escalation part (N of about 47 patients) of the phase I trial of ivuxolimab. Among the 52 dose-escalation patients, around 20 had hepatocellular carcinoma, 15 or so melanoma, 9 renal cell carcinoma and 9 head and neck cancer. Beyond this particular receptor, the publication reports: After ivuxolimab, expanded clones were on average more numerous among CD8+ T cells than among CD4+ T cells. Low levels of normalized T-cell clonal expansion were also seen in some patients who did not respond. The antigen specificity of the peripheral T cells that underwent clonal expansion was not determined. Clonal expansion of both CD4+ and CD8+ blood T cells was observed from baseline to week 6 at doses 0.1 to 3.0 mg/kg. In the 0.1-3.0 mg/kg groups, partial responders were among the patients with the lowest normalized peripheral clonal expansion, particularly in CD8+ T cells.

To sequence the TCRbeta CDR3 region, genomic DNA was isolated from the sorted cells. The immunoSEQ Assay was used for sequencing of TCRbeta CDR3 regions. What TCRdb holds here is the immuneACCESS table cut down to in-frame rearrangements. Part of the clones is not present; checked against another copy, under half of the missing clones reflect an unresolved V gene, and the others are unexplained. The sample table records approximately 12,000 clones; roughly two thirds of these occur just once. The ten top clones hold more than 20% of the sample. The trial excluded patients who had a history of autoimmune disease or were on systemic immunosuppression. Peripheral blood for TCR sequencing was drawn from every dose cohort at baseline, at cycle 4 day 1 and at cycle 7 day 1. Samples were obtained from an open-label, multicenter, first-in-human phase I dose-escalation trial of ivuxolimab. The trial enrolled adults with locally advanced or metastatic head and neck squamous cell, hepatocellular, melanoma or renal cell carcinoma. Before TCR sequencing, CD4+ T cells and CD8+ T cells were sorted from peripheral blood as separate populations.

CDR1 SGHRS and CDR2 YFSETQ were looked up in the germline V gene. V loses 8 bases of germline sequence and J loses 0 bases, and the interval between the two ends is 9 bases. The CDR3 runs 13 residues from the cysteine to the phenylalanine. CDR3 DNA only is kept here, 39 bases in frame from base 1. The sequence is built from TRBV5-1 and TRBJ2-1; the D gene cannot be resolved beyond TRBD1 or TRBD2, each matching 5 bases. This sequence was found in an adult with an advanced solid tumor such as melanoma, head and neck, liver or kidney cancer. Sample: CD4+ or CD8+ T cells sorted from blood, taken in a trial of the OX40 agonist ivuxolimab. The CDR3 region has the sequence CASAGSSYNEQFF. In nucleotide form, the sequence is TGCGCCAGTGCAGGGAGCTCCTACAATGAGCAGTTCTTC.